The following is a TCR beta chain sequence with its context. The repertoire was sequenced with immunoSEQ multiplex PCR; TCRdb's copy has only in-frame clones and lacks some. The sample records around 160,000 clones, about four fifths being singletons. The V end was cut by 6 bases, the J end by 3 bases, with 6 bases between. The CDR3 extends over 11 amino acids. Each recovered donor of Cohort 3 presented with two negative PCRs, clearance, or symptom resolution. These data belong to a study of blood T cell repertoires in COVID-19. Overall study context: In each case, the material was cDNA or gDNA derived from T cells, B-cell-depleted T cells, or PBMCs.

Sequenced: PBMCs or T cells enriched from blood (not recorded which). The TCR was taken from a man between 50 and 59 years old who had recovered from COVID-19. The chain couples TRBV12-3 or TRBV12-4 to TRBJ2-7; the D is unclear. The CDR3 protein is CASSPYYEQYF. The CDR3 DNA reads as TGTGCCAGCAGCCCCTACTACGAGCAGTACTTC.